The rows below give T cell receptor beta chains drawn from one sample of a study of cytomegalovirus exposure and HLA in healthy donors. TCRdb's table, derived via immunoSEQ multiplex PCR, lists solely in-frame clones and lacks some. The sample includes 150,000 to 200,000 clones, about 80% of them seen just once. Sequenced input: PBMCs. Receptors originate from a man aged 25-40 years in good health and CMV-seropositive. The CDR3 runs from the conserved cysteine through the conserved F or W. The D gene is left open where the match is weak. Expanded clones get a size class; other rows say once, few or many, or leave the size out.

v_gene: TRBV2; j_gene: TRBJ2-5; d_gene: NA; abundance: NA; CDR3aa: CASLHGEYQETQYF; CDR3nt: TGTGCCAGCTTGCATGGGGAGTACCAAGAGACCCAGTACTTC
v_gene: TRBV30; j_gene: TRBJ1-2; d_gene: NA; abundance: few; CDR3aa: CAWRWGSYGYTF; CDR3nt: TGTGCCTGGAGGTGGGGCAGCTATGGCTACACCTTC
v_gene: TRBV5-1; j_gene: TRBJ1-1; d_gene: TRBD1; abundance: NA; CDR3aa: CASSSTGAAFF; CDR3nt: TGCGCCAGCAGCTCGACAGGGGCGGCTTTCTTT
v_gene: TRBV7-2; j_gene: TRBJ2-1; d_gene: NA; abundance: NA; CDR3aa: CASSLSAGEQFF; CDR3nt: TGTGCCAGCAGCTTATCGGCGGGGGAGCAGTTCTTC
v_gene: TRBV5-6; j_gene: TRBJ1-1; d_gene: NA; abundance: few; CDR3aa: CASSLPVPRTEAFF; CDR3nt: TGTGCCAGCAGCTTGCCAGTGCCGAGGACTGAAGCTTTCTTT
v_gene: TRBV18; j_gene: TRBJ1-6; d_gene: TRBD1; abundance: NA; CDR3aa: CASSLGAGGNSPLHF; CDR3nt: TGTGCCAGCTCCCTCGGGGCAGGGGGCAATTCACCCCTCCACTTT
v_gene: TRBV19; j_gene: TRBJ1-1; d_gene: TRBD1; abundance: few; CDR3aa: CASRDRGSMNTEAFF; CDR3nt: TGTGCCAGTAGGGACAGGGGGAGTATGAACACTGAAGCTTTCTTT
v_gene: TRBV6-5; j_gene: TRBJ1-1; d_gene: NA; abundance: NA; CDR3aa: CASSYAGNTEAFF; CDR3nt: TGTGCCAGCAGTTACGCAGGGAACACTGAAGCTTTCTTT
v_gene: TRBV5-1; j_gene: TRBJ2-5; d_gene: TRBD2; abundance: NA; CDR3aa: CASSSTSGAETQYF; CDR3nt: TGCGCCAGCAGCTCGACTAGCGGGGCTGAGACCCAGTACTTC
v_gene: TRBV5-4; j_gene: TRBJ2-3; d_gene: NA; abundance: NA; CDR3aa: CASSLPGVGTDTQYF; CDR3nt: TGTGCCAGCAGCTTGCCAGGGGTAGGCACAGATACGCAGTATTTT
v_gene: TRBV19; j_gene: TRBJ2-3; d_gene: TRBD2; abundance: NA; CDR3aa: CASSSPGTSGWTDTQYF; CDR3nt: TGTGCCAGTAGTAGTCCGGGGACTAGCGGTTGGACAGATACGCAGTATTTT
v_gene: TRBV11-3; j_gene: TRBJ2-7; d_gene: NA; abundance: once; CDR3aa: CASSLVGVHPYEQYF; CDR3nt: TGTGCCAGCAGCTTAGTCGGTGTGCACCCCTACGAGCAGTACTTC
v_gene: TRBV19; j_gene: TRBJ1-2; d_gene: NA; abundance: NA; CDR3aa: CASSIRQGADYGYTF; CDR3nt: TGTGCCAGTAGTATTCGGCAGGGTGCGGACTATGGCTACACCTTC
v_gene: TRBV7-3; j_gene: TRBJ2-7; d_gene: NA; abundance: NA; CDR3aa: CASSLEATSSYEQYF; CDR3nt: TGTGCCAGCAGCCTAGAGGCTACGAGCTCCTACGAGCAGTACTTC
v_gene: TRBV27; j_gene: TRBJ1-1; d_gene: TRBD1; abundance: NA; CDR3aa: CASSLGRLRGRRAFF; CDR3nt: TGTGCCAGCAGTTTAGGCCGACTCAGGGGGCGACGAGCTTTCTTT
v_gene: TRBV7-3; j_gene: TRBJ2-6; d_gene: NA; abundance: NA; CDR3aa: CASSSTRGAGANVLTF; CDR3nt: TGTGCCAGCAGCTCAACACGAGGTGCCGGGGCCAACGTCCTGACTTTC
v_gene: TRBV29-1; j_gene: TRBJ1-1; d_gene: NA; abundance: NA; CDR3aa: CSVVIGGETEAFF; CDR3nt: TGCAGCGTCGTTATTGGAGGGGAGACTGAAGCTTTCTTT
v_gene: TRBV6-5; j_gene: TRBJ2-1; d_gene: NA; abundance: NA; CDR3aa: CASSPTYNNRGEQFF; CDR3nt: TGTGCCAGCAGCCCTACATATAACAATAGGGGTGAGCAGTTCTTC
v_gene: TRBV4-2; j_gene: TRBJ2-1; d_gene: NA; abundance: NA; CDR3aa: CASSQDRRGSYNEQFF; CDR3nt: TGTGCCAGCAGCCAAGATCGCAGGGGCTCCTACAATGAGCAGTTCTTC
v_gene: TRBV27; j_gene: TRBJ2-7; d_gene: NA; abundance: NA; CDR3aa: CASSLRGTAYEQYF; CDR3nt: TGTGCCAGCAGTTTAAGGGGTACGGCTTACGAGCAGTACTTC
v_gene: TRBV6-4; j_gene: TRBJ2-1; d_gene: TRBD2; abundance: NA; CDR3aa: CASSDSSSASGSNEQFF; CDR3nt: TGTGCCAGCAGTGACTCGTCCTCGGCTAGCGGGTCCAATGAGCAGTTCTTC
v_gene: TRBV19; j_gene: TRBJ2-7; d_gene: TRBD2; abundance: NA; CDR3aa: CASRGGVTYEQYF; CDR3nt: TGTGCCAGTCGGGGGGGGGTAACCTACGAGCAGTACTTC
v_gene: TRBV7-2; j_gene: TRBJ2-3; d_gene: NA; abundance: NA; CDR3aa: CASSLGVYPSTDTQYF; CDR3nt: TGTGCCAGCAGCTTAGGTGTCTATCCTAGCACAGATACGCAGTATTTT
v_gene: TRBV5-1; j_gene: TRBJ1-1; d_gene: TRBD1; abundance: few; CDR3aa: CASSTARGTNTEAFF; CDR3nt: TGCGCCAGCAGCACGGCCAGGGGGACAAACACTGAAGCTTTCTTT
v_gene: TRBV25-1; j_gene: TRBJ1-1; d_gene: TRBD1; abundance: NA; CDR3aa: CASTRGVANTEAFF; CDR3nt: TGTGCCAGCACCAGGGGGGTGGCTAACACTGAAGCTTTCTTT
v_gene: TRBV7-9; j_gene: TRBJ1-5; d_gene: NA; abundance: NA; CDR3aa: CSSSFDSPGNQPQHF; CDR3nt: TGTTCCAGCAGCTTTGACTCTCCCGGAAATCAGCCCCAGCATTTT
v_gene: TRBV7-6; j_gene: TRBJ1-1; d_gene: NA; abundance: once; CDR3aa: CASSWTENTEAFF; CDR3nt: TGTGCCAGCAGCTGGACAGAGAACACTGAAGCTTTCTTT
v_gene: TRBV20-1; j_gene: TRBJ2-2; d_gene: NA; abundance: NA; CDR3aa: CSARTGGELFF; CDR3nt: TGCAGTGCTAGGACTGGCGGGGAGCTGTTTTTT
v_gene: TRBV27; j_gene: TRBJ2-1; d_gene: TRBD2; abundance: once; CDR3aa: CASSLSILGGGTYNEQFF; CDR3nt: TGTGCCAGCAGTTTATCGATCCTGGGGGGAGGGACCTACAATGAGCAGTTCTTC
v_gene: TRBV9; j_gene: TRBJ1-2; d_gene: NA; abundance: NA; CDR3aa: CASSVEADPNYGYTF; CDR3nt: TGTGCCAGCAGCGTAGAAGCGGACCCTAACTATGGCTACACCTTC
v_gene: TRBV5-5; j_gene: TRBJ1-3; d_gene: NA; abundance: NA; CDR3aa: CASSLSTVSSGNTIYF; CDR3nt: TGTGCCAGCAGCCTTTCGACAGTGAGCTCTGGAAACACCATATATTTT
v_gene: TRBV11-3; j_gene: TRBJ1-3; d_gene: NA; abundance: NA; CDR3aa: CASSSSRAGNTIYF; CDR3nt: TGTGCCAGCAGCTCCAGCAGGGCTGGAAACACCATATATTTT
v_gene: TRBV4-3; j_gene: TRBJ1-5; d_gene: NA; abundance: NA; CDR3aa: CASSQEGQSNQPQHF; CDR3nt: TGCGCCAGCAGCCAAGAGGGCCAGAGCAATCAGCCCCAGCATTTT
v_gene: TRBV28; j_gene: TRBJ1-5; d_gene: NA; abundance: NA; CDR3aa: CASSLRGKPQHF; CDR3nt: TGTGCCAGCAGTTTACGCGGAAAGCCCCAGCATTTT
v_gene: TRBV9; j_gene: TRBJ1-2; d_gene: NA; abundance: NA; CDR3aa: CASSGDTRQTRGYYGYTF; CDR3nt: TGTGCCAGCAGCGGAGATACAAGACAGACCCGCGGCTACTATGGCTACACCTTC
v_gene: TRBV27; j_gene: TRBJ2-3; d_gene: NA; abundance: NA; CDR3aa: CASRLRAAGDTQYF; CDR3nt: TGTGCCAGCAGACTAAGAGCCGCGGGTGATACGCAGTATTTT
v_gene: TRBV29-1; j_gene: TRBJ2-7; d_gene: NA; abundance: few; CDR3aa: CSVEEGAPYEQYF; CDR3nt: TGCAGCGTTGAGGAGGGGGCCCCCTACGAGCAGTACTTC
v_gene: TRBV5-4; j_gene: TRBJ2-3; d_gene: TRBD1; abundance: few; CDR3aa: CASSPDRGDTQYF; CDR3nt: TGTGCCAGCAGTCCCGACAGGGGAGATACGCAGTATTTT
v_gene: TRBV19; j_gene: TRBJ1-1; d_gene: NA; abundance: few; CDR3aa: CASSMGHAEAFF; CDR3nt: TGTGCCAGTAGTATGGGGCACGCCGAAGCTTTCTTT
v_gene: TRBV4-1; j_gene: TRBJ2-2; d_gene: TRBD2; abundance: NA; CDR3aa: CASSQKLGGLNTGELFF; CDR3nt: TGCGCCAGCAGCCAAAAATTGGGAGGGTTGAACACCGGGGAGCTGTTTTTT
v_gene: TRBV4-1; j_gene: TRBJ2-1; d_gene: TRBD2; abundance: few; CDR3aa: CASSQDRTSGRGNEQFF; CDR3nt: TGCGCCAGCAGCCAAGATCGAACTAGCGGGAGGGGGAATGAGCAGTTCTTC
v_gene: TRBV27; j_gene: TRBJ2-2; d_gene: TRBD2; abundance: NA; CDR3aa: CASRASGGTGELFF; CDR3nt: TGTGCCAGCCGGGCGAGCGGGGGCACCGGGGAGCTGTTTTTT
v_gene: TRBV14; j_gene: TRBJ2-1; d_gene: TRBD2; abundance: NA; CDR3aa: CASSQDAAGGWDNEQFF; CDR3nt: TGTGCCAGCAGCCAAGACGCCGCGGGGGGTTGGGACAATGAGCAGTTCTTC
v_gene: TRBV15; j_gene: TRBJ1-4; d_gene: TRBD1; abundance: NA; CDR3aa: CATSRADRGGEKLFF; CDR3nt: TGTGCCACCAGCAGGGCCGACAGGGGCGGTGAAAAACTGTTTTTT
v_gene: TRBV7-6; j_gene: TRBJ1-6; d_gene: TRBD1; abundance: NA; CDR3aa: CASSLRTGPRASPLHF; CDR3nt: TGTGCCAGCAGCCTACGGACAGGACCTCGAGCTTCACCCCTCCACTTT
v_gene: TRBV6-5; j_gene: TRBJ1-1; d_gene: TRBD1; abundance: few; CDR3aa: CASRWGQLNTEAFF; CDR3nt: TGTGCCAGCAGGTGGGGACAGCTGAACACTGAAGCTTTCTTT
v_gene: TRBV6-1; j_gene: TRBJ1-5; d_gene: TRBD1; abundance: NA; CDR3aa: CASRLRQGAFQPQHF; CDR3nt: TGTGCCAGCAGACTACGACAGGGGGCCTTTCAGCCCCAGCATTTT
v_gene: TRBV9; j_gene: TRBJ2-7; d_gene: NA; abundance: NA; CDR3aa: CASSVGPANLYEQYF; CDR3nt: TGTGCCAGCAGCGTAGGGCCAGCGAATTTATACGAGCAGTACTTC
v_gene: TRBV6-1; j_gene: TRBJ2-2; d_gene: NA; abundance: NA; CDR3aa: CASSEVSGFTGELFF; CDR3nt: TGTGCCAGCAGTGAAGTATCAGGGTTCACCGGGGAGCTGTTTTTT
v_gene: TRBV9; j_gene: TRBJ1-2; d_gene: NA; abundance: NA; CDR3aa: CASSPGWADYGYTF; CDR3nt: TGTGCCAGCAGCCCAGGTTGGGCAGACTATGGCTACACCTTC
v_gene: TRBV2; j_gene: TRBJ2-2; d_gene: TRBD1; abundance: NA; CDR3aa: CASRQGAGTGELFF; CDR3nt: TGTGCCAGCAGGCAGGGGGCTGGCACCGGGGAGCTGTTTTTT